This T cell receptor beta chain was sequenced for a study of identifying expanded T cells in peripheral blood. Study findings and constraints: About 1.2 clones differed between technical replicates, versus about 15 and 19 over time.

Profiling relied on immunoSEQ multiplex PCR, and the TCRdb table lists in-frame clones only, not all of them. Here the sample spans 100,000 to 150,000 clones, roughly 80% being singletons. The CDR3 runs 17 residues. The V segment lost 3 bases and the J segment 0 bases; nucleotides outside the gene matches: 8. Germline CDR1 and CDR2: LNHDA and SQIVND (reference sequence). As to this clone: Its target is not known.

Sequencing input: blood. The chain links TRBV19 to TRBJ1-3; TRBD1 aligns across 7 bases. The origin of this receptor is a person between 18 and 75 years old in good health. CDR3 DNA: TGTGCCAGTAGTATGCGGGGGACAGCTGGCTCTGGAAACACCATATATTTT. Translating it yields CASSMRGTAGSGNTIYF.